This TCR beta chain is from a study of T-cell memory formation after mild COVID-19. Whole-study context: Largely, TCR clusters stayed within a single donor. Findings and limits, study-wide: Some SARS-CoV-2-responding clones were already detected in memory before infection.

In TCRdb, the 5' RACE reads were re-called with MiXCR into one record per CDR3 protein. The sample lists roughly 380,000 distinct CDR3 sequences, around 28% occurring once. The table lists this clonotype with a few counts. Its matching antigen is unknown. This CDR3 spans 14 amino acids. With 6 bases removed from V and 5 bases from J, the gap between germline ends came to 14 bases. The germline CDR1 and CDR2 sequences are MGHRA and YSYEKL. The sequenced material came from PBMCs or a T cell subset sorted from them (not recorded which). The origin of this receptor is an adult woman who had mild COVID-19 (a few samples of this study predate the infection). Cell type and time point are not known. This chain links TRBV4-1 with TRBJ1-5, with D maybe TRBD1 (5 bases). Here the CDR3 reads CASRNGGGYQPQHF. CDR3 sequence (DNA): TGCGCCAGCAGGAACGGTGGGGGTTATCAGCCCCAGCATTTT.